This TCR beta chain originates from a study of CD8+CD57+ T cells in acquired aplastic anemia. Genomic DNA templated the TCR beta VDJ and CDR3 profiling. TCRdb itself ran the reads through MiXCR, one entry per CDR3 protein. The sample has 150,000 to 160,000 distinct CDR3 sequences; 40% to 65% are singletons. Individuals selected for sequencing had exhibited CD8+CD57+ cell expansion on flow cytometry. No therapy was given to patients before blood sampling. This sequence originates from a human donor with aplastic anemia. The sequenced material came from sorted CD4+, CD8+, or CD8+CD57+ T cells (not recorded which) from PBMCs.

The CDR3 DNA sequence: TGTGCCACGACTAGCGGGGGTTACGAGCAGTACTTC. Its translation: CATTSGGYEQYF. V usage is TRBV2 and J usage is TRBJ2-7, with 12 nucleotides matching TRBD2. The CDR3 has 12 amino acids. V gave up 10 bases and J gave up 4 bases; unmatched junction bases: 2. Germline CDR1 and CDR2: SNHLY and FYNNEI.